Listed here is a single T cell receptor beta chain. This specimen belongs to a study of cytomegalovirus exposure and HLA in healthy donors. Study-wide context: For the approximately 410 genotyped donors, 80% to 90% fell within the Caucasian-associated ancestry cluster.

Trimming stripped 3 bases from V and 7 bases from J, with 7 bases between. Germline values: CDR1 LNHNV, CDR2 YYDKDF (reference sequence). The CDR3 covers 12 residues. PCR primers comprised 60 Vbeta and 13 Jbeta primers. Assay: immunoSEQ multiplex PCR; the TCRdb copy retains only in-frame clones and omits some. This repertoire shows 120,000 or so clones, about 73% found once; its top ten account for approximately 6.5%. Sequencing used PBMCs. The chain joins TRBV15 to TRBJ2-4; D ambiguous. This receptor was identified in a woman in her thirties or forties in good health and CMV-seronegative. The DNA of the CDR3 is TGTGCCACCAGCAGCTACTCGAACATTCAGTACTTC. It encodes CATSSYSNIQYF.